This T cell receptor (beta chain) is drawn from a study of blood T cells in healthy people across ages. Findings of the study overall: Long-lived donors had more naive CD4+ cells and higher diversity than aged donors.

It was with a sample-barcoded 5' primer and a J-beta primer mix that a second PCR of roughly 7 to 11 cycles was run. TCRdb re-analysed the 5' RACE reads in MiXCR, keeping a single row per CDR3 protein. The table lists approximately 780,000 distinct CDR3 sequences, about a quarter of them singletons. This clonotype occurred a few times. What it binds is not known. The germline V and J ends were trimmed by 4 bases and 0 bases, with 9 bases remaining between them. In germline, CDR1 is SQVTM, CDR2 ANQGSEA. The CDR3 has 14 residues. This sample also belongs to another study, concerning T cells of mothers and their children.

The TCR comes from a boy aged 5-17 years in good health. The sequenced material came from blood. The J gene is TRBJ2-2, the V gene TRBV29-1, with a weak D call TRBD2 (5 bases). CDR3 sequence: CSVGGFANTGELFF. CDR3 coding DNA: TGCAGCGTTGGAGGGTTCGCGAACACCGGGGAGCTGTTTTTT.